One and the same sample provided the 31 T cell receptor beta chains below, sequenced in a study of cytomegalovirus exposure and HLA in healthy donors. Measured with immunoSEQ multiplex PCR; TCRdb has only the in-frame clones, and not every one. The sample consists of about 330,000 clones, about nine tenths of them appearing once. The specimen sequenced was PBMCs. The receptors were sampled from a woman aged 25 to 39 in good health and CMV-seropositive.

The gene calls are TRBV9 and TRBJ1-4, with 7 bases matching TRBD1. Germline loops: CDR1 SGDLS, CDR2 YYNGEE. J gave up 8 bases and V 2 bases, and 9 bases lay outside the gene matches. The CDR3 extends over 15 amino acids. The chain's CDR3 is CASSVQGGIEEKLFF. The DNA of the CDR3 is TGTGCCAGCAGCGTTCAAGGGGGCATTGAAGAAAAACTGTTTTTT.

This sequence joins TRBV7-8 and TRBJ1-5, with TRBD1 matching over 8 bases. The germline V gene has CDR1 SGHVS and CDR2 FQNEAQ. The CDR3 length is 14 residues. The V segment lost 6 bases and the J segment 7 bases; nucleotides outside the gene matches: 8. The CDR3 coding sequence is TGTGCCAGCAGACGGACAGGGAGCAGCCAGCCCCAGCATTTT. It specifies CASRRTGSSQPQHF.

This clone is a singleton in its sample. The rearrangement links TRBV25-1 to TRBJ1-6, with TRBD1 as a possible D gene (5 bases). Germline-derived CDR1 and CDR2 are MGHDK and SYGVNS. Deletions cut 8 bases from V and 6 bases from J, with 11 bases between. CDR3 length equals 13 residues. The DNA for the CDR3 is TGTGCCAGCGTGGGGGTCCCTAATTCACCCCTCCACTTT. This translates into CASVGVPNSPLHF.

The rearrangement joins TRBV7-9 to TRBJ2-7; tentative D call: TRBD1 (6 bases). Per germline, CDR1 SEHNR and CDR2 FQNEAQ (reference sequence). The CDR3 consists of 12 residues. V gave up 4 bases and J gave up 6 bases, with 10 bases separating them. Written as DNA, the CDR3 is TGTGCCAGCAGCTCACAGGGTTCCGAGCAGTACTTC. This encodes CASSSQGSEQYF.

This chain joins TRBV11-2 and TRBJ2-2, with D hard to call. Per germline, CDR1 SGHAT and CDR2 FQNNGV. The CDR3 sequence is 13 residues long. The V and J ends lost 0 bases and 5 bases respectively, with 4 bases between them. The CDR3 sequence is CASSLDLTGELFF. CDR3 DNA: TGTGCCAGCAGCTTAGACTTAACCGGGGAGCTGTTTTTT.

This clone was recorded once. The gene calls are TRBV9 and TRBJ2-7; 10 bases agree with TRBD2. The J segment lost 0 bases and the V segment lost 0 bases, leaving 3 bases of the junction unmatched. The CDR3 loop spans 16 amino acids. Germline V gene data show CDR1 as SGDLS and CDR2 as YYNGEE. The CDR3: CASSVGSGRSSYEQYF. The CDR3 nucleotides are TGTGCCAGCAGCGTAGGTAGCGGGAGGAGCTCCTACGAGCAGTACTTC.

This chain links TRBV6-5 with TRBJ2-7, with 10 positions matching TRBD1. CDR3 length equals 13 residues. The germline V gene encodes CDR1 MNHEY and CDR2 SVGAGI. J gave up 8 bases and V 6 bases, and 7 bases lay outside the gene matches. The CDR3 region is CASSVPGQGQQYF. The CDR3 DNA follows: TGTGCCAGCAGCGTCCCGGGACAGGGGCAGCAGTACTTC.

V is TRBV25-1 and J is TRBJ1-1; D not certain. This CDR3 is 13 amino acids long. CDR1 is MGHDK, CDR2 SYGVNS, per germline. Trimming took 4 bases from V and 10 from J, leaving 16 bases between them. The CDR3 loop is CASSANPGFGAFF. CDR3 DNA sequence: TGTGCCAGCAGTGCCAACCCGGGGTTTGGAGCTTTCTTT.

About this clone itself: Other nucleotide sequences in the sample specify the same CDR3. CDR3 nucleotide sequence: TGTGCCAGCAGCTTCAGGGGAACCGGGGAGCTGTTTTTT. As protein: CASSFRGTGELFF. The V and J genes are TRBV5-4 and TRBJ2-2; D perhaps matches TRBD1 (6 bases). Deletions cut 2 bases from V and 5 bases from J, with 7 bases between. There are 13 residues in the CDR3. The V gene's germline CDR1 is SGHNT and CDR2 YYREEE (reference sequence).

The chain recombines TRBV29-1 with TRBJ2-7; 7 nucleotides agree with TRBD2. The trim removed 4 bases at V and 9 bases at J, leaving 9 bases unmatched. The CDR3 length is 12 residues. Germline V gene sequence: CDR1 SQVTM, CDR2 ANQGSEA. CDR3 nucleotides: TGCAGCGTTGTGGTCGGGGGGACGGGGCAGTACTTC. It yields the protein CSVVVGGTGQYF.

V usage is TRBV15 and J usage is TRBJ1-2, with D unclear. The CDR3 is made up of 13 amino acids. With 1 base removed from V and 5 bases from J, the gap between germline ends came to 8 bases. Per the germline V gene, CDR1 is LNHNV and CDR2 is YYDKDF (reference sequence). The CDR3 region has the DNA TGTGCCACCAGCAGAGGGCAGGCTTATGGCTACACCTTC. This encodes CATSRGQAYGYTF.

CDR3 in amino acids: CASSSLNSPLHF. The DNA for the CDR3 is TGTGCCAGCAGCTCCCTAAATTCACCCCTCCACTTT. The genes are TRBV28 and TRBJ1-6, with D unresolved. This CDR3 has 12 residues. Germline CDR1 MDHEN, CDR2 SYDVKM. V lost 6 bases and J lost 7, with 7 bases in between.

The chain employs TRBV30 and TRBJ1-2; the D is unclear. Trimming cost V 0 bases and J 8 bases, with 7 bases left between them. There are 11 residues in the CDR3. CDR1 GTSNPN and CDR2 SVGIG come from the germline V gene (reference sequence). The CDR3 nucleotides are TGTGCCTGGAGTGTACAAGGGGGCTACACCTTC. It translates to CAWSVQGGYTF.

The chain carries TRBV2 and TRBJ1-1; D perhaps matches TRBD1 (5 bases). Germline CDR1 reads SNHLY; CDR2 reads FYNNEI. The V end lost 8 bases, the J end lost 0 bases, and 16 bases lay between the germline ends. CDR3 length equals 15 residues. CDR3 DNA: TGTGCCAGCGGGGGGGGATCACGCTTGAACACTGAAGCTTTCTTT. Protein sequence: CASGGGSRLNTEAFF.

The gene calls are TRBV7-9 and TRBJ2-1; D ambiguous. The V and J ends lost 6 bases and 8 bases respectively, with 11 bases between them. The CDR3 spans 12 residues. Germline V gene sequence: CDR1 SEHNR, CDR2 FQNEAQ (reference sequence). The CDR3 here is CASRQGQYEQFF. The CDR3 DNA is TGTGCCAGCAGACAAGGGCAGTATGAGCAGTTCTTC.

The chain recombines TRBV11-2 with TRBJ2-1, with D hard to call. The CDR3 has 16 residues. From germline, CDR1 is SGHAT and CDR2 FQNNGV. The germline V and J ends were trimmed by 0 bases and 0 bases, with 9 bases remaining between them. CDR3 sequence reads: CASSLEWGSSYNEQFF. CDR3 nucleotides: TGTGCCAGCAGCTTAGAGTGGGGTAGCTCCTACAATGAGCAGTTCTTC.

V and J are TRBV7-8 and TRBJ1-5; D may be TRBD1 (5 bases). V was clipped by 2 bases and J by 4 bases, with 12 bases between them. The CDR3 is 15 residues long. Germline CDR1 SGHVS, CDR2 FQNEAQ. The CDR3 loop is CASSLSQGGNQPQHF. In DNA form, the CDR3 reads TGTGCCAGCAGCTTAAGCCAGGGAGGGAATCAGCCCCAGCATTTT.

The CDR3 is CASSQEQQLRYTEAFF. In DNA, the CDR3 is TGCGCCAGCAGCCAAGAACAACAGTTGCGATATACTGAAGCTTTCTTT. The V and J genes are TRBV4-3 and TRBJ1-1; D remains ambiguous. V shed 0 bases and J shed 5 bases, with 16 bases lying between them. From germline, CDR1 is LGHNA and CDR2 YSLEER. This CDR3 contains 16 residues.

V gene TRBV2 combines with J gene TRBJ1-6, with 7 nucleotides matching TRBD1. The V and J ends lost 8 bases and 5 bases, in that order; junction bases with no gene match: 6. CDR1 SNHLY and CDR2 FYNNEI come from the germline V gene. The length of the CDR3 is 14 residues. The CDR3 spells CASVSDRHNSPLHF. CDR3 DNA sequence: TGTGCCAGCGTGTCGGACAGGCATAATTCACCCCTCCACTTT.

The chain joins TRBV10-3 to TRBJ2-7; possibly TRBD1 for D (7 bases). Germline-derived CDR1 and CDR2 are ENHRY and SYGVKD. CDR3 length: 14 residues. The V end was cut by 10 bases, the J end by 0 bases, with 16 bases between. This CDR3 is CASGDREDSYEQYF. The CDR3 bases are TGTGCCAGCGGAGACAGGGAGGACTCCTACGAGCAGTACTTC.

This clone turned up a few times. The V gene is TRBV14, the J gene TRBJ2-7; D is undetermined. The CDR3 has 12 residues. The germline V gene encodes CDR1 SGHDN and CDR2 FVKESK. V was cut by 1 base and J by 2 bases, with 3 bases left in between. The CDR3 protein is CASSQATYEQYF. Here the CDR3 DNA reads TGTGCCAGCAGCCAAGCTACCTACGAGCAGTACTTC.

This chain uses TRBV7-9 with TRBJ1-2; D uncertain. Between the trimmed V and J ends, which lost 4 bases and 4 bases, there was a span of 4 bases. CDR1 and CDR2 (germline): SEHNR, FQNEAQ (reference sequence). This CDR3 spans 11 amino acids. The CDR3 region has the DNA TGTGCCAGCAGCTATACCTATGGCTACACCTTC. It codes for CASSYTYGYTF.

The rearrangement joins TRBV7-8 to TRBJ1-5; a possible D gene is TRBD1 (6 bases). Trimming took 5 bases from V and 1 from J, leaving 18 bases between them. The CDR3 is made up of 17 amino acids. Germline CDR1 is SGHVS and CDR2 is FQNEAQ. CDR3 loop: CASSIQGWLSSNQPQHF. The DNA for the CDR3 is TGTGCCAGCAGCATACAGGGTTGGCTTTCGAGCAATCAGCCCCAGCATTTT.

The V gene is TRBV30, the J gene TRBJ1-4, with 7 positions matching TRBD1. CDR3 length: 14 amino acids. Germline assignment: CDR1 GTSNPN and CDR2 SVGIG (reference sequence). The ends lost 4 bases at V and 4 bases at J; junction bases unmatched: 6. This CDR3 reads CAWTRGQINEKLFF. The CDR3 DNA reads TGTGCCTGGACCCGGGGACAGATTAATGAAAAACTGTTTTTT.

This clone was seen once. The rearrangement joins TRBV4-3 to TRBJ2-3; 8 bases fit TRBD2. The V gene end was trimmed by 0 bases and the J gene end by 3 bases; junction bases not matched to a gene: 14. The germline V gene has CDR1 LGHNA and CDR2 YSLEER. The CDR3 extends over 19 amino acids. CDR3 DNA sequence: TGCGCCAGCAGCCAAGAAGTCGGTAGTAGCGGGGCGGCGACAGATACGCAGTATTTT. This translates into CASSQEVGSSGAATDTQYF.

This chain joins TRBV5-6 and TRBJ2-7; 7 bases map to TRBD1. This CDR3 has 14 residues. Germline V gives CDR1 SGHDT, CDR2 YYEEEE. V lost 4 bases and J lost 0; bases outside the gene matches: 4. The CDR3 coding sequence is TGTGCCAGCAGCCAGGGACAGCTCTCCTACGAGCAGTACTTC. As protein: CASSQGQLSYEQYF.

The genes are TRBV15 and TRBJ1-2; no clear D gene. Germline CDR1 LNHNV, CDR2 YYDKDF (reference sequence). V dropped 0 bases and J dropped 6 bases, with 8 bases sitting between them. The CDR3 contains 13 residues. The CDR3 sequence: CATSRDRAHGYTF. CDR3 nucleotides: TGTGCCACCAGCAGAGATCGGGCTCATGGCTACACCTTC. Drawing the rest from reference TRBV15 and TRBJ1-2, the complete variable domain is DAMVIQNPRYQVTQFGKPVTLSCSQTLNHNVMYWYQQKSSQAPKLLFHYYDKDFNNEADTPDNFQSRRPNTSFCFLDIRSPGLGDTAMYLCATSRDRAHGYTFGSGTRLTVV.

The chain has TRBV27 and TRBJ2-4, with 8 bases identical to TRBD1. Germline V CDR1 and CDR2: MNHEY, SMNVEV (reference sequence). The CDR3 contains 16 residues. Trimming at V came to 5 bases and at J to 0 bases, leaving 6 bases not matched to a gene. CDR3 protein: CASSDRTGLAKNIQYF. CDR3 bases: TGTGCCAGCAGTGACCGGACAGGGCTAGCCAAAAACATTCAGTACTTC.

V is TRBV20-1 and J is TRBJ2-2, with D unclear. The CDR3 is 11 residues long. V lost 6 bases to trimming and J lost 2 bases, with 4 bases between them. Germline loops: CDR1 DFQATT, CDR2 SNEGSKA (reference sequence). The CDR3 loop reads CSAHNTGELFF. Written as DNA, the CDR3 is TGCAGTGCCCATAACACCGGGGAGCTGTTTTTT.

This rearrangement joins TRBV7-3 to TRBJ1-5; no clear D gene. Deletions cut 5 bases from V and 6 bases from J, with 11 bases between. CDR3 length: 13 residues. Germline-derived CDR1 and CDR2 are SGHTA and FQGTGA. CDR3 region: CASSADWGQPQHF. In DNA, the CDR3 is TGTGCCAGCAGCGCAGATTGGGGTCAGCCCCAGCATTTT.

The chain links TRBV2 to TRBJ2-5; D is unclear. The CDR3 has 11 residues. V lost 10 bases, J lost 5 bases, and 11 bases lay in between. CDR1 is SNHLY and CDR2 is FYNNEI in the germline V gene. Written as DNA, the CDR3 is TGTGCCAATCACTTGGATGAGACCCAGTACTTC. It is translated as CANHLDETQYF.